Here is one T cell receptor beta chain with its context. Its antigen remains unidentified. The donors were members of the validation cohort, which comprised about 120 subjects and was separate from the first cohort of several hundred subjects. The CDR3 sequence is 13 residues long. Germline-derived CDR1 and CDR2 are SGHTA and FQGTGA. Germline trimming cut 5 bases from V and 3 bases from J; bases unmatched to any gene: 3. The source of the sample is a study of cytomegalovirus exposure and HLA in healthy donors. Study-level information: The 90 to 150 validation repertoires and the approximately 700 first-cohort repertoires shared a platform, a later analysis reported. Study-wide results and caveats: Specificity of a few CMV-associated chains for CMV antigens was verified in vitro. According to a subsequent analysis, TCR clusters identified in the first cohort showed a tendency to co-occur across the roughly 130 validation repertoires.

TCRdb keeps only in-frame clones here, not all; method: immunoSEQ multiplex PCR. Of some 70,000 clones listed, roughly 95% are singletons. The origin of this receptor is a man aged 18 to 35 in good health and CMV-seronegative. The specimen was PBMCs. V and J are TRBV7-3 and TRBJ2-5, with 7 bases aligning to TRBD1. CDR3 bases: TGTGCCAGCAGCGCCGACAGGGAAGAGACCCAGTACTTC. It specifies CASSADREETQYF.